There are many counts of the clone carrying this TCR beta chain. Sequencing runs each yielded over 180 million TCR-beta sequences from 15-18 subjects. TCRdb independently ran MiXCR on the 5' RACE reads; one entry per CDR3 protein. Of 80,000 to 100,000 distinct CDR3 sequences in the sample, 3% to 4% are singletons; the top ten hold under 3.5%. The data were taken from a study of neurological immune-mediated disorders. The sample taken for sequencing was PBMCs. The receptor was derived from a woman aged 50 to 60 with multiple sclerosis.

CDR3 nucleotide sequence: TGCGCCAGCAGTTTAGATAACGGGGAGCTGTTTTTT. It codes for CASSLDNGELFF. The V and J genes are TRBV5-1 and TRBJ2-2; unclear D gene. Trimming cost V 5 bases and J 7 bases, with 9 bases left between them. CDR1 is SGHRS and CDR2 is YFSETQ in the germline V gene. The CDR3 runs 12 residues. Variable domain in full (rest from reference TRBV5-1 and TRBJ2-2): KAGVTQTPRYLIKTRGQQVTLSCSPISGHRSVSWYQQTPGQGLQFLFEYFSETQRNKGNFPGRFSGRQFSNSRSEMNVSTLELGDSALYLCASSLDNGELFFGEGSRLTVL.